This TCR beta chain derives from a study of blood T cell repertoires in COVID-19. Study details: Acute and convalescent COVID-19 samples came from the United States, Italy and Spain. Sources were T cells, B-cell-depleted T cells, or PBMCs; the material itself was cDNA or gDNA.

CDR3 length: 12 residues. V was trimmed by 2 bases and J by 5 bases, leaving 6 bases between them. From germline, CDR1 is GTSNPN and CDR2 SVGIG (reference sequence). Original processing notes: Estimation of nucleated cell counts was performed using reference gene primer amplification. Profiling relied on immunoSEQ multiplex PCR, and the TCRdb table lists in-frame clones only, not all of them. Clone size and the V and J calls come from that table; the DNA yielded D and trimming. The table shows around 100,000 clones, with roughly 85% occurring only once. This TCR was recovered from a woman in her seventies with active or convalescent COVID-19. The material sequenced was peripheral blood. The V gene is TRBV30, the J gene TRBJ2-2; D is ambiguous. The CDR3: CAWSRLTGELFF. In DNA, the CDR3 is TGTGCCTGGAGTAGACTGACCGGGGAGCTGTTTTTT.